This T cell receptor (beta chain) was captured in a study of T cells in tuberculosis. Cells were sorted from thawed PBMC rested overnight and stained with GMM-loaded CD1B tetramer, viability dye and anti-CD3. C32 glucose monomycolate from Rhodococcus equi was loaded onto the CD1B tetramers. Per the germline V gene, CDR1 is SNHLY and CDR2 is FYNNEI. Trimming cost V 5 bases and J 3 bases, with 7 bases left between them. The CDR3 is 13 amino acids. The data were produced by immunoSEQ multiplex PCR, yet TCRdb's version contains in-frame clones alone and is incomplete. The data show 88,000 or so clones, approximately 90% seen once.

The J gene is TRBJ1-4, the V gene TRBV2; no definite D call. Sequencing input: CD1b-GMM tetramer-negative cells sorted from PBMCs. The TCR originated in an adult woman with latent tuberculosis. CDR3 DNA: TGTGCCAGCAGTTTCCGGTCTAATGAAAAACTGTTTTTT. Translation: CASSFRSNEKLFF.